One sample yielded the 6 T cell receptor beta chains listed below, sequenced in a study of blood T cell repertoires in COVID-19. Assay: immunoSEQ multiplex PCR; the TCRdb copy retains only in-frame clones and omits some. The repertoire holds about 320,000 clones, more than 70% seen once, with about 6.8% in the top ten. Sequenced input: peripheral blood. Source of these receptors: a man between 18 and 35 years old who had recovered from COVID-19.

The rearrangement uses TRBV14 and TRBJ1-1, with 7 bases aligning to TRBD1. With V trimmed by 4 bases and J by 7 bases, 6 bases remained unmatched. Germline V gives CDR1 SGHDN, CDR2 FVKESK. The CDR3 totals 13 residues. The DNA of the CDR3 is TGTGCCAGCAGCCCGGGACAGCTGAATGAAGCTTTCTTT. Protein sequence: CASSPGQLNEAFF.

The chain combines TRBV18 with TRBJ2-7; D is uncertain. This CDR3 has 13 amino acids. CDR1 and CDR2 from the germline V gene are KGHSH and LQKENI. V gave up 0 bases and J gave up 5 bases, with 8 bases separating them. CDR3 coding DNA: TGTGCCAGCTCACCACCTACGGTGGACGAGCAGTACTTC. As protein: CASSPPTVDEQYF.

The chain uses TRBV7-2 and TRBJ2-5; D remains unclear. The CDR3 totals 14 residues. Per the germline V gene, CDR1 is SGHTA and CDR2 is FQGNSA. V lost 2 bases, J lost 2 bases, and 9 bases lay in between. CDR3 in DNA: TGTGCCAGCAGCTTAACTACTCATCAAGAGACCCAGTACTTC. This codes for CASSLTTHQETQYF.

The gene calls are TRBV19 and TRBJ2-1; tentatively, D is TRBD1 (7 bases). The CDR3 runs to 14 residues. V was cut by 11 bases and J by 2 bases, with 16 bases left in between. Germline V CDR1 and CDR2: LNHDA, SQIVND (reference sequence). DNA for the CDR3: TGTGCCTCTGGAGGGGGCGACGCCTACAATGAGCAGTTCTTC. Translated: CASGGGDAYNEQFF.

This chain joins TRBV7-8 and TRBJ2-5; the D gene is possibly TRBD2 (6 bases). Germline V gene data show CDR1 as SGHVS and CDR2 as FQNEAQ. Trimming took off 4 bases at V and 5 bases at J, with 23 bases between the two ends. This CDR3 region has 17 residues. CDR3: CASSSGTTAGFDETQYF. CDR3 DNA sequence: TGTGCCAGCAGCTCCGGGACGACAGCGGGCTTTGACGAGACCCAGTACTTC.

CDR3 bases: TGTGCCAGCAGCTCGAGGAGGGAGGTTAAGTCGCCCGGGGAGCTGTTTTTT. It translates to CASSSRREVKSPGELFF. V gene TRBV5-6 combines with J gene TRBJ2-2; D is perhaps TRBD2 (6 bases). Germline V gene data show CDR1 as SGHDT and CDR2 as YYEEEE. The ends were cut back, 3 bases at V and 6 bases at J, with 21 bases in the middle. This CDR3 comprises 17 residues. The variable domain in full, completed from reference TRBV5-6 and TRBJ2-2, reads DAGVTQSPTHLIKTRGQQVTLRCSPKSGHDTVSWYQQALGQGPQFIFQYYEEEERQRGNFPDRFSGHQFPNYSSELNVNALLLGDSALYLCASSSRREVKSPGELFFGEGSRLTVL.